These 26 T cell receptor beta chains were sequenced from one sample in a study of T cells in Graves' hyperthyroidism and ophthalmopathy. Researchers amplified the TCR beta CDR3 regions from RNA transcripts. The HTBI primer set was used in a first-round RT-PCR of the TCR CDR3. TCRdb reprocessed the multiplex PCR reads with MiXCR, giving one entry per CDR3 protein. This sample carries a few hundred thousand distinct CDR3 sequences, about 22% of them seen once, and the ten largest clones take about 49%. The sequenced sample was blood. The source is a woman between 65 and 79 years old with Graves' ophthalmopathy.

This clonotype was recorded a few times. V is TRBV12-3 or TRBV12-4 and J is TRBJ1-2, with no clear D. V was trimmed by 5 bases and J by 8 bases, leaving 9 bases between them. CDR3 length: 11 residues. The CDR3 DNA reads as TGTGCCAGCAGTGACTACCGGGGCTACACCTTC. Protein: CASSDYRGYTF.

This clonotype was observed at least ten times. This chain joins TRBV29-1 and TRBJ1-1; D possibly corresponds to TRBD1 (6 bases). The V gene lost 7 bases and the J gene lost 4 bases, with 13 bases spanning the gap. The V gene's germline CDR1 is SQVTM and CDR2 ANQGSEA. This CDR3 is built from 12 residues. CDR3 in amino acids: CSGKTGTTEAFF. In DNA, the CDR3 is TGCAGCGGGAAAACAGGGACCACTGAAGCTTTCTTT.

In regard to this clonotype: A much larger clone lies one base from this, so it may be a read error. The rearrangement joins TRBV11-2 to TRBJ2-3, with TRBD2 identical over 7 bases. The CDR3 is made up of 16 amino acids. The germline CDR1 and CDR2 sequences are SGHAT and FQNNGV. The DNA of the CDR3 is TGTGCCCGCAGCTTATCAGCGGGGTGGCGTCCAGATACGCAGTATTTT. Translation gives CARSLSAGWRPDTQYF.

This clonotype was found many times. The rearrangement uses TRBV28 and TRBJ2-3; 8 positions agree with TRBD2. This CDR3 has 16 residues. Germline trimming cut 2 bases from V and 4 bases from J; bases unmatched to any gene: 8. Germline V gene sequence: CDR1 MDHEN, CDR2 SYDVKM. CDR3 nucleotides: TGTGCCAGCAGTTTAACAGCGGGAGCCCCTCCAGATACGCAGTATTTT. Encoded protein: CASSLTAGAPPDTQYF.

This clonotype was detected once. The V gene is TRBV2, the J gene TRBJ1-3; D is undetermined. Germline V CDR1 and CDR2: SNHLY, FYNNEI. V was pared by 1 base and J by 0 bases, with 10 bases between. The length of the CDR3 is 16 residues. CDR3 DNA sequence: TGTGCCAGCAGTGAAGGGGGAAGCAACTCTGGAAACACCATATATTTT. It yields the protein CASSEGGSNSGNTIYF. Complete variable domain (other parts from reference TRBV2 and TRBJ1-3): EPEVTQTPSHQVTQMGQEVILRCVPISNHLYFYWYRQILGQKVEFLVSFYNNEISEKSEIFDDQFSVERPDGSNFTLKIRSTKLEDSAMYFCASSEGGSNSGNTIYFGEGSWLTVV.

J is TRBJ2-7 and V is TRBV29-1, with a tentative D call TRBD1 (5 bases). V lost 4 bases, J lost 3 bases, and 13 bases lay in between. CDR1 is SQVTM and CDR2 is ANQGSEA in the germline V gene. The CDR3 has 13 amino acids. Written as DNA, the CDR3 is TGCAGCGTTGGACAGCGCCCTTTCTACGAGCAGTACTTC. It is translated as CSVGQRPFYEQYF.

V is TRBV19 and J is TRBJ2-4; TRBD1 matches at 7 bases. CDR3 size: 14 residues. With V trimmed by 5 bases and J by 8 bases, 9 bases remained unmatched. Germline V gene lookup returns CDR1 LNHDA and CDR2 SQIVND (reference sequence). This CDR3 reads CASSAKLQGYIQYF. Written as DNA, the CDR3 is TGTGCCAGTAGTGCCAAACTACAGGGGTACATTCAGTACTTC.

This clonotype was found many times. V usage is TRBV2 and J usage is TRBJ2-5; 8 bases line up with TRBD2. This CDR3 contains 14 residues. The J segment lost 9 bases and the V segment lost 0 bases, leaving 6 bases of the junction unmatched. CDR1 SNHLY and CDR2 FYNNEI come from the germline V gene. The CDR3 is CASSEARTSSAQYF. The CDR3 coding sequence is TGTGCCAGCAGTGAAGCACGGACTAGCAGTGCCCAGTACTTC.

The V gene is TRBV5-1, the J gene TRBJ1-3; D gene unclear. V lost 0 bases and J lost 7, with 14 bases in between. CDR3 length equals 15 residues. CDR1 is SGHRS, CDR2 YFSETQ, per germline. CDR3 DNA sequence: TGCGCCAGCAGCTTGGGAACACGCGGACTTAACACCATATATTTT. Residues: CASSLGTRGLNTIYF.

The chain employs TRBV19 and TRBJ1-4; D gene unclear. The CDR3 consists of 13 residues. Germline values: CDR1 LNHDA, CDR2 SQIVND (reference sequence). The V end was cut by 5 bases, the J end by 7 bases, with 11 bases between. The DNA for the CDR3 is TGTGCCAGTAGTGGAAACAAAGGTGAAAAACTGTTTTTT. Translation: CASSGNKGEKLFF.

This clonotype was detected a few times. J is TRBJ1-1 and V is TRBV30; tentatively, D is TRBD1 (5 bases). Germline V CDR1 and CDR2: GTSNPN, SVGIG (reference sequence). The CDR3 is made up of 14 amino acids. V gave up 0 bases and J gave up 5 bases, with 13 bases separating them. The CDR3 coding sequence is TGTGCCTGGAGTGTACGGTTGGGGGGGACTGAAGCTTTCTTT. Residues: CAWSVRLGGTEAFF.

In this sample, this clonotype turned up a few times. The J gene is TRBJ2-5, the V gene TRBV29-1; D is unclear. From germline, CDR1 is SQVTM and CDR2 ANQGSEA. The CDR3 totals 13 residues. V was clipped by 3 bases and J by 4 bases, with 12 bases between them. CDR3 amino acids: CSVDGPLGETQYF. CDR3 coding DNA: TGCAGCGTTGATGGTCCCCTGGGAGAGACCCAGTACTTC.

Many counts were recorded for this clonotype. The rearrangement uses TRBV12-3 or TRBV12-4 and TRBJ1-1; D is undetermined. Between the trimmed V and J ends, which lost 7 bases and 1 base, there was a span of 16 bases. There are 15 residues in the CDR3. The DNA of the CDR3 is TGTGCCAGCACCCTGCGGAGGCGGTCGAACACTGAAGCTTTCTTT. It translates to CASTLRRRSNTEAFF.

The table lists this clonotype with many counts. V usage is TRBV2 and J usage is TRBJ1-5, with D uncertain. CDR3 size: 15 residues. Germline V lookup: CDR1 SNHLY, CDR2 FYNNEI. The V and J ends lost 7 bases and 6 bases respectively, with 19 bases between them. CDR3 residues: CASTEGFTSFQPQHF. CDR3 coding DNA: TGTGCCAGCACCGAGGGATTCACTTCGTTTCAGCCCCAGCATTTT. Looking up the rest from reference TRBV2 and TRBJ1-5 gives the full variable domain: EPEVTQTPSHQVTQMGQEVILRCVPISNHLYFYWYRQILGQKVEFLVSFYNNEISEKSEIFDDQFSVERPDGSNFTLKIRSTKLEDSAMYFCASTEGFTSFQPQHFGDGTRLSIL.

Many counts were recorded for this clonotype. The chain is built from TRBV5-1 and TRBJ2-1; 7 bases are a match to TRBD2. Looked up from germline, CDR1 is SGHRS and CDR2 is YFSETQ. The CDR3 is made up of 15 amino acids. V lost 5 bases, J lost 5 bases, and 10 bases stayed unmatched. The CDR3 region has the DNA TGCGCCAGCAGGCCCACGACTAGCCCGAACAATGAGCAGTTCTTC. Translating gives CASRPTTSPNNEQFF.

This clonotype was seen only a few times. The chain uses TRBV9 and TRBJ2-3; 9 nucleotides align to TRBD1. The CDR3 spans 15 residues. The junction had 8 bases not matched to a gene; V was cut back by 4 bases and J by 5 bases. Looked up from germline, CDR1 is SGDLS and CDR2 is YYNGEE. In DNA form, the CDR3 reads TGTGCCAGCAGCTTTTCGGGACAGGGTCAAGATACGCAGTATTTT. It encodes CASSFSGQGQDTQYF.

This rearrangement joins TRBV18 to TRBJ2-7; tentatively, D is TRBD1 (6 bases). V was clipped by 2 bases and J by 1 base, with 12 bases between them. Germline values: CDR1 KGHSH, CDR2 LQKENI. The CDR3 contains 15 residues. The CDR3 coding sequence is TGTGCCAGCTCACCAGCACAGGGACCTTCCTACGAGCAGTACTTC. As protein: CASSPAQGPSYEQYF.

Of note for this clonotype: A much larger clone differs from this one at a single base, so this may be a read error. The chain joins TRBV12-3 or TRBV12-4 to TRBJ2-7, with unresolved D. CDR3 length equals 13 residues. As DNA, the CDR3 is TGTGCCAGCAGTTCCGGTATCTCCTGCGAGCAGTACTTC. It translates to CASSSGISCEQYF.

This clonotype was observed a handful of times. The V call is TRBV20-1, the J call TRBJ2-1, with TRBD2 matching over 14 bases. Germline V gene data show CDR1 as DFQATT and CDR2 as SNEGSKA (reference sequence). Unmatched junction bases numbered 5, after V lost 2 bases and J lost 14 bases. This CDR3 has 13 amino acids. For the CDR3, the DNA is TGCAGTGCTAGATTGGGACTAGCGGGAGTGGAGTTCTTC. Its protein is CSARLGLAGVEFF.

The chain recombines TRBV30 with TRBJ2-2; maybe TRBD2 (6 bases). Germline V gene lookup returns CDR1 GTSNPN and CDR2 SVGIG (reference sequence). CDR3 size: 16 residues. Deletions cut 3 bases from V and 1 base from J, with 15 bases between. CDR3 DNA: TGTGCCTGGAGGCAACCGGGCGGGAAGAACACCGGGGAGCTGTTTTTT. Translating it yields CAWRQPGGKNTGELFF.

This clonotype was detected only a few times. The chain couples TRBV30 to TRBJ1-5; possibly TRBD1 for D (5 bases). In germline, CDR1 is GTSNPN, CDR2 SVGIG (reference sequence). Trimming removed 1 base at V and 4 bases at J, with 17 bases between. The CDR3 runs 16 residues. CDR3: CAWSGQGQVRNQPQHF. The DNA of the CDR3 is TGTGCCTGGAGTGGGCAGGGTCAGGTCCGGAATCAGCCCCAGCATTTT.

Ten or more counts support this clonotype. The CDR3 DNA follows: TGTGCCAGCAGCCCGGGGACTACAAGCCAAGAGACCCAGTACTTC. It translates to CASSPGTTSQETQYF. This chain links TRBV11-2 with TRBJ2-5; TRBD2 matches 7 bases. Germline-derived CDR1 and CDR2 are SGHAT and FQNNGV. V was pared by 5 bases and J by 1 base, with 7 bases of the junction left unmatched. This CDR3 contains 15 residues. Together with reference TRBV11-2 and TRBJ2-5, the CDR3 gives the full variable domain: EAGVAQSPRYKIIEKRQSVAFWCNPISGHATLYWYQQILGQGPKLLIQFQNNGVVDDSQLPKDRFSAERLKGVDSTLKIQPAKLEDSAVYLCASSPGTTSQETQYFGPGTRLLVL.

Notes on this clonotype: The junction departs from the called germline gene at one end, perhaps through a read error. V is TRBV27 and J is TRBJ1-1; no clear D. The CDR3 has 14 amino acids. Per the germline V gene, CDR1 is MNHEY and CDR2 is SMNVEV (reference sequence). CDR3 in amino acids: CARSFTLANTEAFF. The CDR3 region has the DNA TGTGCCAGGAGTTTTACTCTGGCAAACACTGAAGCTTTCTTT.

This clonotype has a count of ten or more. In DNA, the CDR3 is TGTGCCAGCAGCTCGCCGGACATTCTGAACACTGAAGCTTTCTTT. Translated: CASSSPDILNTEAFF. J is TRBJ1-1 and V is TRBV7-9, with D perhaps matching TRBD1 (5 bases). CDR1 is SEHNR, CDR2 FQNEAQ, per germline (reference sequence). The CDR3 runs to 15 residues. Trimming shortened V by 4 bases and J by 0 bases, and 12 bases separated the two germline ends.

This chain uses TRBV12-3 or TRBV12-4 with TRBJ1-6, with 8 bases fitting TRBD1. With 6 bases clipped from V and 10 bases from J, the junction kept 11 bases outside the gene matches. The CDR3 spans 15 residues. CDR3 sequence: CASSPPQGAQSPLHF. CDR3 nucleotides: TGTGCCAGCAGCCCTCCTCAGGGGGCTCAATCACCCCTCCACTTT.

The V gene is TRBV12-3 or TRBV12-4, the J gene TRBJ2-3, with D possibly being TRBD2 (5 bases). The CDR3 spans 15 residues. V gave up 5 bases and J gave up 1 base, with 13 bases separating them. The CDR3 sequence: CASSLTPRGTDTQYF. The CDR3 DNA follows: TGTGCCAGCAGTCTGACCCCGAGGGGCACAGATACGCAGTATTTT.